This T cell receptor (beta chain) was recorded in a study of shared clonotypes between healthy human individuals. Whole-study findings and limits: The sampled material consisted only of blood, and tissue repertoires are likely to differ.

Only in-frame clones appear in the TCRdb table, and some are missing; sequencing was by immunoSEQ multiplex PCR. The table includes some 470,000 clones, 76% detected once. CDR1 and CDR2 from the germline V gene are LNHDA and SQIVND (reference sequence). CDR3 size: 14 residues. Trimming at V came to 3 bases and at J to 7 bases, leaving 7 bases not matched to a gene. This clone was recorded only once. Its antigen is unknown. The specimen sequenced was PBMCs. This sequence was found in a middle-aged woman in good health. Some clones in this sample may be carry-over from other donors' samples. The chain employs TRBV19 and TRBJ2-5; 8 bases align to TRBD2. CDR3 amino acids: CASSISGTSWTQYF. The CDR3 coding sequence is TGTGCCAGTAGTATTAGCGGGACGTCCTGGACCCAGTACTTC.